A single sample gave rise to the 3 T cell receptor beta chains below, sequenced in a study of cytomegalovirus exposure and HLA in healthy donors. Generated by immunoSEQ multiplex PCR, the TCRdb table keeps only in-frame clones and is missing some. The table shows some 90,000 clones, with roughly nine tenths occurring only once. Input material: PBMCs. The receptors originated from a young woman in good health and CMV-seronegative.

V usage is TRBV5-1 and J usage is TRBJ2-3; D gene uncertain. The CDR3 totals 16 residues. Between the trimmed V and J ends, which lost 0 bases and 2 bases, there was a span of 13 bases. Germline V gives CDR1 SGHRS, CDR2 YFSETQ. This CDR3 reads CASSLAGGSSTDTQYF. CDR3 nucleotide sequence: TGCGCCAGCAGCTTGGCCGGCGGATCTTCCACAGATACGCAGTATTTT.

The chain recombines TRBV5-1 with TRBJ1-1, with D perhaps matching TRBD1 (5 bases). The germline gives CDR1 SGHRS, CDR2 YFSETQ. The CDR3 contains 15 residues. The V end was cut by 3 bases, the J end by 4 bases, with 16 bases between. CDR3 coding DNA: TGCGCCAGCAGCTCAGGTGGGGCGGTGGGCACTGAAGCTTTCTTT. Translation: CASSSGGAVGTEAFF.

This clone was observed once. The chain uses TRBV13 and TRBJ2-5; 11 nucleotides agree with TRBD2. The CDR3 runs to 17 residues. In germline, CDR1 is PRHDT, CDR2 FYEKMQ (reference sequence). The V gene end was trimmed by 5 bases and the J gene end by 5 bases; junction bases not matched to a gene: 13. CDR3 amino acids: CASSQFGSGRALETQYF. Written as DNA, the CDR3 is TGTGCCAGCAGCCAATTCGGTAGCGGGAGGGCCCTGGAGACCCAGTACTTC.